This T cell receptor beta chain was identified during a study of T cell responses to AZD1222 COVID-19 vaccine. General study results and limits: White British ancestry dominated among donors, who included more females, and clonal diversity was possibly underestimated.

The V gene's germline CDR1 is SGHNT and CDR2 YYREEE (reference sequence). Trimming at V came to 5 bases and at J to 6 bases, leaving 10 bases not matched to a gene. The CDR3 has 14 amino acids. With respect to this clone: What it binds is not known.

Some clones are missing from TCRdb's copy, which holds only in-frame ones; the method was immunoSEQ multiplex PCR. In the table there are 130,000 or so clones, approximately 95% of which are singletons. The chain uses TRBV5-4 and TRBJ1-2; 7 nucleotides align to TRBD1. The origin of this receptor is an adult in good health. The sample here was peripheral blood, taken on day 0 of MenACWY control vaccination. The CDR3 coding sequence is TGTGCCAGCAGAAAGACAGGGTATGGAGATGGCTACACCTTC. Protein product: CASRKTGYGDGYTF.